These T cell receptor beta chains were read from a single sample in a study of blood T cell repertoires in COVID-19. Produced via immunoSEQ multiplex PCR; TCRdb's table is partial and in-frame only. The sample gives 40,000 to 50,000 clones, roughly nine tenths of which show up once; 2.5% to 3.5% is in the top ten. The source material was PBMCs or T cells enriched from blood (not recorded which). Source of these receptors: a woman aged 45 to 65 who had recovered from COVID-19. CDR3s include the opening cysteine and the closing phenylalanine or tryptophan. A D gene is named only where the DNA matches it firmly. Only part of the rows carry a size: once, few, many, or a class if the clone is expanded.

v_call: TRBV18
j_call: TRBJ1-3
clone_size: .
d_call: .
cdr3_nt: TGTGCCAGCTCACAGGGGCCGGGAAACACCATATATTTT
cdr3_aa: CASSQGPGNTIYF

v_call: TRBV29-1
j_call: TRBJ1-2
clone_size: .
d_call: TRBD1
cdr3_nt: TGCAGCGTACCTACGACAGGGGGTTTTTATGGCTACACCTTC
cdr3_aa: CSVPTTGGFYGYTF

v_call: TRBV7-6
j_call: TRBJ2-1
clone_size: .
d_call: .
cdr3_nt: TGTGCCAGCAGCTTAACGGGATCCTTCAATGAGCAGTTCTTC
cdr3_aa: CASSLTGSFNEQFF

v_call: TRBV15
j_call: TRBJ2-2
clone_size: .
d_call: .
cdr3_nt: TGTGCCACCAGCGCTGGGGACTCGAACACCGGGGAGCTGTTTTTT
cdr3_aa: CATSAGDSNTGELFF

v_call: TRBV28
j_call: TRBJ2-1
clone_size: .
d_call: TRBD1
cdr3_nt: TGTGCCAGCAGTTTATGGGACAGGGGCTACAATGAGCAGTTCTTC
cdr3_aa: CASSLWDRGYNEQFF

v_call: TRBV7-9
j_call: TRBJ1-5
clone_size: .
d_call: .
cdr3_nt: TGTGCCAGCAGCTTAGGGGGCAACAATCAGCCCCAGCATTTT
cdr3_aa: CASSLGGNNQPQHF

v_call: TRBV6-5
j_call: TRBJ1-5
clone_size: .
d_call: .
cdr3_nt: TGTGCCAGCAGAACAGGGTATGATCAGCCCCAGCATTTT
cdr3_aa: CASRTGYDQPQHF

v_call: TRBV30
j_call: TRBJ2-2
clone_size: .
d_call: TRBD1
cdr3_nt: TGTGCCTGGGACAGGGGGCTGGACAACACCGGGGAGCTGTTTTTT
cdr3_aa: CAWDRGLDNTGELFF

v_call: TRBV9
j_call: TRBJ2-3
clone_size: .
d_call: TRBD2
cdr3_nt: TGTGCCAGCAGCTCTGGGACTAGCGGGAGCACAGATACGCAGTATTTT
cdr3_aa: CASSSGTSGSTDTQYF

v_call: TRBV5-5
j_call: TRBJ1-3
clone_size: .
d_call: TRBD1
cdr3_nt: TGTGCCAGCAGCAGGACAGGGGCTGGAAACACCATATATTTT
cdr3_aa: CASSRTGAGNTIYF

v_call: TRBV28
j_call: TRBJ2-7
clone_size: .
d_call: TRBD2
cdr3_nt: TGTGCCAGCAGTTTAGCTAGCGGGAGAGGAGAGCAGTACTTC
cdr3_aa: CASSLASGRGEQYF

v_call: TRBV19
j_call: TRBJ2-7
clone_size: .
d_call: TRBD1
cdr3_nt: TGTGCCAGTAGTATAGGACAGGGAGAGCAGTACTTC
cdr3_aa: CASSIGQGEQYF

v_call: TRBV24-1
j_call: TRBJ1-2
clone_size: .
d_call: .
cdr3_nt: TGTGCCACCAGTGTCGGGGGGCTGTTGCATGGCTACACCTTC
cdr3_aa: CATSVGGLLHGYTF

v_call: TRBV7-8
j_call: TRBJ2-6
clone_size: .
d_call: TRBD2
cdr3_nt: TGTGCCAGCAGCTTTTGGACTAGCGGATCTGGGGCCAACGTCCTGACTTTC
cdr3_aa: CASSFWTSGSGANVLTF

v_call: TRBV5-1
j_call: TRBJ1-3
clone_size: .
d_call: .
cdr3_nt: TGCGCCAGCAGCGGTCTGGACACCTCTGGAAACACCATATATTTT
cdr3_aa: CASSGLDTSGNTIYF

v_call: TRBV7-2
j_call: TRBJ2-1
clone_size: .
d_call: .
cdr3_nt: TGTGCCAGCAGCAGACCAGGGGCTGAGCAGTTCTTC
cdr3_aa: CASSRPGAEQFF

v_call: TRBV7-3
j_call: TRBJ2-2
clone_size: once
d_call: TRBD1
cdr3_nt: TGTGCCAGCAGCTTAACCCTTGACAGGGGGCGATCCGGGGAGCTGTTTTTT
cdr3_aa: CASSLTLDRGRSGELFF

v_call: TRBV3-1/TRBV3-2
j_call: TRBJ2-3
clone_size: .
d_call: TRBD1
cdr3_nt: TGTGCCAGCAGCCAAGGACAGGGGGCATTTTTAGGTACAGATACGCAGTATTTT
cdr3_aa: CASSQGQGAFLGTDTQYF

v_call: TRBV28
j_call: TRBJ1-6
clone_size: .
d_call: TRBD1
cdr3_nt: TGTGCCAGCGGCGACAGGGGGGATTCACCCCTCCACTTT
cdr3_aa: CASGDRGDSPLHF

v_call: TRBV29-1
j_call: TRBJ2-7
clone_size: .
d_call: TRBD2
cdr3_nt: TGCAGCGTTGAAGCGGACGACCGGACTAGCGGGAGGTACGAGCAGTACTTC
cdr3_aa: CSVEADDRTSGRYEQYF

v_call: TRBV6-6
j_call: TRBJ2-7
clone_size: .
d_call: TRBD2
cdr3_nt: TGTGCCAGCAGTTTCCTACTAGCGGGGTATAACGGGCAGTACTTC
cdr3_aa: CASSFLLAGYNGQYF

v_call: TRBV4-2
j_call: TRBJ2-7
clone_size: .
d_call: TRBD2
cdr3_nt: TGTGCCAGCAGCCAAGATTTAAGCGGGGGTGCCGACGAGCAGTACTTC
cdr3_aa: CASSQDLSGGADEQYF

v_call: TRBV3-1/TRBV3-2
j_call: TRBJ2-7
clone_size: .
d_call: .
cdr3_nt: TGTGCCAGCAGCCTCAGTACCCTAGCGCCTTCCTACGAGCAGTACTTC
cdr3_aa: CASSLSTLAPSYEQYF

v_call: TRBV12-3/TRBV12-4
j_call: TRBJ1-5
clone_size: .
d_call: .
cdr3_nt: TGTGCCAGCAGTTTGCGAAATCAGCCCCAGCATTTT
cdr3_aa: CASSLRNQPQHF

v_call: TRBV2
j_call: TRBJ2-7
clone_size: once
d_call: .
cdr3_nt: TGTGCCAGCAACTCACGGGACACTGTATACGAGCAGTACTTC
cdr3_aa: CASNSRDTVYEQYF

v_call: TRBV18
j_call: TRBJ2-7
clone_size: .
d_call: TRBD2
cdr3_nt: TGTGCCAGCTCACGAGATTACGGGACTAGCGGAACCTACGAGCAGTACTTC
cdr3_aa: CASSRDYGTSGTYEQYF

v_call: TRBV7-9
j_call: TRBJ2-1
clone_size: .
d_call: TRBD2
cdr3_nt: TGTGCCAGCAGCTCTACTAGCGGGGGCTGGACCTACAATGAGCAGTTCTTC
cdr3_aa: CASSSTSGGWTYNEQFF

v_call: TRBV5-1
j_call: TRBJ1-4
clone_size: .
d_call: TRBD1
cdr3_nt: TGCGCCAGCAGCTTTGAGGGACAGGGGGCAGCTAATGAAAAACTGTTTTTT
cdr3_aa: CASSFEGQGAANEKLFF

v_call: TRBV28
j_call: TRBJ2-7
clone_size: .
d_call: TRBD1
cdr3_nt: TGTGCCAGCAGTTTATGGGGACAGGGTGCCTACGAGCAGTACTTC
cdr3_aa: CASSLWGQGAYEQYF

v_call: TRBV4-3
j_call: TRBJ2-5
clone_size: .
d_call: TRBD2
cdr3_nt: TGCGCCAGCAGCCAAGGACTAGCGGGGGGGCCCGTACAAGAGACCCAGTACTTC
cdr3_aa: CASSQGLAGGPVQETQYF

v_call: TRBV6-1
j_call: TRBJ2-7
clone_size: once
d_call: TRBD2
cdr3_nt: TGTGCCAGCAGTGAACCGGGACTAAGTGGGAACGAGCAGTACTTC
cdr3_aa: CASSEPGLSGNEQYF

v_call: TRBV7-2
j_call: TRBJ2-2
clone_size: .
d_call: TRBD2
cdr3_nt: TGTGCCAGCAGCCTTGACCTGACTAGCGGGAACACCGGGGAGCTGTTTTTT
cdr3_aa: CASSLDLTSGNTGELFF

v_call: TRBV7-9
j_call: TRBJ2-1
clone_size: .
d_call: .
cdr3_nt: TGTGCCAGCAGCTTAGAGTTGGGGGGACGCTACAATGAGCAGTTCTTC
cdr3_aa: CASSLELGGRYNEQFF

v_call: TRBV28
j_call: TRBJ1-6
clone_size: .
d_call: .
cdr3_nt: TGTGCCAGCAGTACCTTATCTCCGGATAATTCACCCCTCCACTTT
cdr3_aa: CASSTLSPDNSPLHF

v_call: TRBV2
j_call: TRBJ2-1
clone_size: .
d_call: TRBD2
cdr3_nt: TGTGCCAGCAGTGTCTGGACTAGCGGAGACAATGAGCAGTTCTTC
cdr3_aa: CASSVWTSGDNEQFF

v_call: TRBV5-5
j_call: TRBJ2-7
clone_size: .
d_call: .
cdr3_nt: TGTGCCAGCAGCTTTCCGGGGTCCCCCTACGAGCAGTACTTC
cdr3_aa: CASSFPGSPYEQYF

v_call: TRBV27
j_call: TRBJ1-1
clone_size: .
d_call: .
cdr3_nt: TGTGCCAGCTCCAAGGAGGGGCACACTGAAGCTTTCTTT
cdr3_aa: CASSKEGHTEAFF

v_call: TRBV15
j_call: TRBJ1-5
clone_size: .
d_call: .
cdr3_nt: TGTGCCACCAGCCGAGAGGCAGGGAATGGAAGACCCCAGCATTTT
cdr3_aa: CATSREAGNGRPQHF

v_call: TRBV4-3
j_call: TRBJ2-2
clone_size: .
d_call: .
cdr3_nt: TGCGCCAGCAGCCAAGATGGGTCAGGGACCGGGGAGCTGTTTTTT
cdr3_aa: CASSQDGSGTGELFF

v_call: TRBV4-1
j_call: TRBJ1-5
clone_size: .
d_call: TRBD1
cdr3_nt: TGCGCCAGCAGCCAGACAGGGCTCAATCAGCCCCAGCATTTT
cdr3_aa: CASSQTGLNQPQHF

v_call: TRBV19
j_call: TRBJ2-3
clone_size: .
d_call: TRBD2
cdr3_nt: TGTGCCAGTACGAAGCGGGGGCTCACAGATACGCAGTATTTT
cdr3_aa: CASTKRGLTDTQYF

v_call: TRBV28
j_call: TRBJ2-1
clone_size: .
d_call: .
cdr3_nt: TGTGCCAGCAGTTTTCCTAGCGTCACCAAGAATGAGCAGTTCTTC
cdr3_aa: CASSFPSVTKNEQFF

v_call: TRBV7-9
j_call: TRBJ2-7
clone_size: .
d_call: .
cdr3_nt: TGTGCCAGCAGCTTAGCGGGACATCAAAACGAGCAGTACTTC
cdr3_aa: CASSLAGHQNEQYF